Following are 5 T cell receptor beta chains from one sample sequenced in a study of blood T cell repertoires in COVID-19. Method: immunoSEQ multiplex PCR; TCRdb's copy keeps in-frame clones and lacks some. This sample carries tens of thousands of clones, roughly 86% of them seen once, and the ten largest clones take approximately 18%. The sequenced sample consisted of peripheral blood. The receptors shown here come from a human donor in a cohort sampled during active COVID-19.

This chain uses TRBV7-9 with TRBJ2-7, with TRBD1 matching over 7 bases. Trimming cost V 5 bases and J 3 bases; bases outside gene matches: 16. Germline V gene lookup returns CDR1 SEHNR and CDR2 FQNEAQ (reference sequence). This CDR3 comprises 17 residues. The CDR3 reads CASSPGIGGDPRYEQYF. The CDR3 DNA reads as TGTGCCAGCAGCCCCGGAATAGGGGGCGACCCCCGCTACGAGCAGTACTTC.

V usage is TRBV14 and J usage is TRBJ2-7, with D possibly TRBD2 on 6 matching bases. The CDR3 totals 17 residues. Trimming stripped 1 base from V and 0 bases from J, with 16 bases between. Germline CDR1 reads SGHDN; CDR2 reads FVKESK. The CDR3 protein is CASSQGSGVITSYEQYF. The CDR3 DNA is TGTGCCAGCAGCCAAGGGTCGGGAGTCATAACCTCCTACGAGCAGTACTTC. Full variable domain (remainder filled in from reference TRBV14 and TRBJ2-7): EAGVTQFPSHSVIEKGQTVTLRCDPISGHDNLYWYRRVMGKEIKFLLHFVKESKQDESGMPNNRFLAERTGGTYSTLKVQPAELEDSGVYFCASSQGSGVITSYEQYFGPGTRLTVT.

The chain uses TRBV14 and TRBJ1-2; maybe TRBD1 (5 bases). The CDR3 runs to 15 residues. Trimming pared 0 bases from V and 2 bases from J, leaving 10 bases between. CDR1 and CDR2 (germline): SGHDN, FVKESK. Here the CDR3 DNA reads TGTGCCAGCAGCCAAGATCTCCAGGGCAACTATGGCTACACCTTC. Translated, it gives CASSQDLQGNYGYTF.

The chain recombines TRBV11-2 with TRBJ1-1; 8 bases align to TRBD1. The CDR3 sequence is 13 residues long. Trimming took 5 bases from V and 5 from J; bases not matched to a gene: 4. The germline CDR1 and CDR2 sequences are SGHAT and FQNNGV. As DNA, the CDR3 is TGTGCCAGCAGCAGGGACAGGTCAACTGAAGCTTTCTTT. This translates into CASSRDRSTEAFF. Full variable domain (rest looked up from reference TRBV11-2 and TRBJ1-1): EAGVAQSPRYKIIEKRQSVAFWCNPISGHATLYWYQQILGQGPKLLIQFQNNGVVDDSQLPKDRFSAERLKGVDSTLKIQPAKLEDSAVYLCASSRDRSTEAFFGQGTRLTVV.

The chain recombines TRBV9 with TRBJ1-2; the match to TRBD1 covers 9 bases. The germline V gene encodes CDR1 SGDLS and CDR2 YYNGEE. CDR3 size: 15 residues. V dropped 3 bases and J dropped 4; count of bases not matched to a gene: 7. Here the CDR3 reads CASSATGGAGYGYTF. The CDR3 coding sequence is TGTGCCAGCAGCGCCACAGGGGGCGCGGGCTATGGCTACACCTTC. The whole variable domain, filled in from reference TRBV9 and TRBJ1-2, reads DSGVTQTPKHLITATGQRVTLRCSPRSGDLSVYWYQQSLDQGLQFLIQYYNGEERAKGNILERFSAQQFPDLHSELNLSSLELGDSALYFCASSATGGAGYGYTFGSGTRLTVV.